This T cell receptor (beta chain) was retrieved from a study of cytomegalovirus exposure and HLA in healthy donors. Sequencing was performed with immunoSEQ multiplex PCR; in TCRdb, only in-frame clones are kept and a portion is missing. The data contain 110,000 to 150,000 clones, 89% of them singletons. The CDR3 has 16 amino acids. V was trimmed by 1 base and J by 4 bases, leaving 14 bases between them. Germline CDR1 reads LNHDA; CDR2 reads SQIVND (reference sequence). About this clone: Its antigen is unknown.

Overall study findings and caveats: Across donors, most TCRs were seen rarely, yet some public ones were widespread. In vitro experiments confirmed that a few CMV-associated chains were specific for CMV antigens. Listed as cytomegalovirus-associated were 170 or so TCR beta chains.

This sequence was found in a woman between 18 and 29 years old in good health and CMV-seropositive. The V call is TRBV19, the J call TRBJ1-5; D call uncertain. The sequenced sample consisted of PBMCs. CDR3 sequence: CASSIGVLGQNQPQHF. In DNA form, the CDR3 reads TGTGCCAGTAGTATAGGGGTTCTGGGCCAGAATCAGCCCCAGCATTTT.